The following is a TCR beta chain sequence with its context. Naive CD8 cells comprised CD45RO-negative, CCR7-positively selected cells, excluding terminally differentiated effector memory CD45RA+ cells. The CDR3 loop spans 12 amino acids. V dropped 3 bases and J dropped 9; count of bases not matched to a gene: 7. Germline values: CDR1 GTSNPN, CDR2 SVGIG (reference sequence). This sample was included in a study of shared clonotypes between healthy human individuals. Produced via immunoSEQ multiplex PCR; TCRdb's table is partial and in-frame only. This sample carries about 2 million clones, roughly 94% of them seen once, and the ten largest clones take about 1.1%.

The receptor was derived from a man younger than 35 in good health. The sequencing sample was made of naive CD8+ T cells sorted from blood. The chain employs TRBV30 and TRBJ2-7; TRBD2 aligns across 8 bases. The CDR3 is CAWRGLGEGQYF. In DNA form, the CDR3 reads TGTGCCTGGAGGGGACTAGGCGAGGGGCAGTACTTC.